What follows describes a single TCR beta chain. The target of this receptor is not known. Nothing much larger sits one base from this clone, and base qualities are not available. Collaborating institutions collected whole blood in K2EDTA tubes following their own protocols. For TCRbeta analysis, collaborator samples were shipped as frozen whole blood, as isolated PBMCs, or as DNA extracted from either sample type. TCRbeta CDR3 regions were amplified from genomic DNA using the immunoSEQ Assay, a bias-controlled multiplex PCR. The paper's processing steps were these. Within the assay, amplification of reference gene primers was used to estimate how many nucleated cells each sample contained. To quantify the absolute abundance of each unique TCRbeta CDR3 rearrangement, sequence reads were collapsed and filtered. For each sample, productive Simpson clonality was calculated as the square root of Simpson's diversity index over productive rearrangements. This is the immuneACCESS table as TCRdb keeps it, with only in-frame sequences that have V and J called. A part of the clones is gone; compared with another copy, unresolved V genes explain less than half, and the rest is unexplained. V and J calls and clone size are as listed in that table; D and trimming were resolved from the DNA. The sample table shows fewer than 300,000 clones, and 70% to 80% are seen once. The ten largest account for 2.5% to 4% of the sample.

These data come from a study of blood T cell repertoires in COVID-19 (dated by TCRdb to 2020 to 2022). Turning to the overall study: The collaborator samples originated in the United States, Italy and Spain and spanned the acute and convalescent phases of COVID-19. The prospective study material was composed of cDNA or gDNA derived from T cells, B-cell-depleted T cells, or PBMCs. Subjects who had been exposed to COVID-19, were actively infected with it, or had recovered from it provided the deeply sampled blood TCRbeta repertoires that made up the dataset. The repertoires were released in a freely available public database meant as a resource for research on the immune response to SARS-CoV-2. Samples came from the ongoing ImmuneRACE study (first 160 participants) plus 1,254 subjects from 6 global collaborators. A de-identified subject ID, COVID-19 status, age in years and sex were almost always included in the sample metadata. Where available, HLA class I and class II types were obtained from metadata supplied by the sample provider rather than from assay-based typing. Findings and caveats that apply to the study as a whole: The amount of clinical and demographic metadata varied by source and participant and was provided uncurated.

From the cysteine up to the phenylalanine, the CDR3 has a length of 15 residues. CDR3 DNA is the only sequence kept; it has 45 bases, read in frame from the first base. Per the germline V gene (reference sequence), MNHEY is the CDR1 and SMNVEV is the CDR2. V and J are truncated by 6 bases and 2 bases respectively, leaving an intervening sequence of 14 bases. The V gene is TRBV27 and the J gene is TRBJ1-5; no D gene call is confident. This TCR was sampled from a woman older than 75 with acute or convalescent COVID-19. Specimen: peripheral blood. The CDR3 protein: CASRERMTGNQPQHF. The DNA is TGTGCCAGCAGGGAGCGTATGACTGGCAATCAGCCCCAGCATTTT.